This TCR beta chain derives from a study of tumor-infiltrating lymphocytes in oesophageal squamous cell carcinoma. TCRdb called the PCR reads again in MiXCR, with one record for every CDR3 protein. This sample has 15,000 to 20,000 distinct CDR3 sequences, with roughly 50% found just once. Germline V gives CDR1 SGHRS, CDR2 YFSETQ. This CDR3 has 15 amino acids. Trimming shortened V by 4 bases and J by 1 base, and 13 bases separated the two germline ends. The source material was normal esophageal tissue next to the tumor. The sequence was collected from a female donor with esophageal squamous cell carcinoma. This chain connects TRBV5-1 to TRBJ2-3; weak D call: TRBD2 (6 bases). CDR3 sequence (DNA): TGCGCCAGCAGCCCTTGGGGGGAGGGCACAGATACGCAGTATTTT. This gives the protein CASSPWGEGTDTQYF.